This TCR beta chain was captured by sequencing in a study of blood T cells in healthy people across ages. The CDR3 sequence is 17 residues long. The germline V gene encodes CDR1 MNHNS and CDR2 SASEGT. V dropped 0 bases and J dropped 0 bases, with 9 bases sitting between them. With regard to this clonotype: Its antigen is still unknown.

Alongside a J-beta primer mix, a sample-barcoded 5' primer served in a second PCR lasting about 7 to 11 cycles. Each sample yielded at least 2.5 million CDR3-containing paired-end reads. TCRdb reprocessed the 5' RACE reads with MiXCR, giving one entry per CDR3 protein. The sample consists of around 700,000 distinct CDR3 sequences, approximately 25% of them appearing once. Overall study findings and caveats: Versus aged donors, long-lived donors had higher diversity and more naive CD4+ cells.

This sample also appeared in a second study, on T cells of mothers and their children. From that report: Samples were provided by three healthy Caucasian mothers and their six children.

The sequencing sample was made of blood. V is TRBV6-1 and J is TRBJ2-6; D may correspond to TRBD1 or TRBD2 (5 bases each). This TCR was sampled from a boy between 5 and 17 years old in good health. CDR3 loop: CASSEARGFSGANVLTF. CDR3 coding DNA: TGTGCCAGCAGTGAAGCCCGGGGCTTCTCTGGGGCCAACGTCCTGACTTTC.